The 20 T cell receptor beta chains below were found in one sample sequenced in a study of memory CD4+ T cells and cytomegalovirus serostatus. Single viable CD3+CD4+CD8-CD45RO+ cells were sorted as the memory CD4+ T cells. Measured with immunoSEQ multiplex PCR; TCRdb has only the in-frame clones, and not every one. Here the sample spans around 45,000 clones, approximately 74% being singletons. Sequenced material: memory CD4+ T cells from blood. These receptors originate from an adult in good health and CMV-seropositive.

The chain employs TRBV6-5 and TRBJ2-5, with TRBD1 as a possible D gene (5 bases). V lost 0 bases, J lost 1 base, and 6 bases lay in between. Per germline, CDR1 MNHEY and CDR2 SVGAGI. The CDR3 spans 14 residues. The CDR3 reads CASSYSQGQETQYF. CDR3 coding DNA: TGTGCCAGCAGTTACTCGCAGGGCCAAGAGACCCAGTACTTC.

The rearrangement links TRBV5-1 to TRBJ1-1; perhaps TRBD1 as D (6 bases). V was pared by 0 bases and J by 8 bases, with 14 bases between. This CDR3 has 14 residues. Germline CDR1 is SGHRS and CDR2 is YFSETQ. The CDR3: CASSLGTALQEAFF. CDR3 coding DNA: TGCGCCAGCAGCTTGGGGACAGCCTTACAGGAAGCTTTCTTT.

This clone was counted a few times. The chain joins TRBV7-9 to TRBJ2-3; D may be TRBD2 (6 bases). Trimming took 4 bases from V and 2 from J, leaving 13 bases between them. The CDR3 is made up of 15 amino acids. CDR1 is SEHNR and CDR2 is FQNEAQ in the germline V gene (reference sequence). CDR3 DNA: TGTGCCAGCAGCTCTATCGGGGGACTCACAGATACGCAGTATTTT. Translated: CASSSIGGLTDTQYF.

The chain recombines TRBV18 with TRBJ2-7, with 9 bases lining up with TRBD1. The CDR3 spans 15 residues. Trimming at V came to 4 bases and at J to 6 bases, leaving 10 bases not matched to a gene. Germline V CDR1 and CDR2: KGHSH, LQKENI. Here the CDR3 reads CASSLNRDRVSEQYF. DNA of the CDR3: TGTGCCAGCTCACTGAACCGGGACAGGGTCTCCGAGCAGTACTTC. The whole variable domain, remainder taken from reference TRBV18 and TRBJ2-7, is NAGVMQNPRHLVRRRGQEARLRCSPMKGHSHVYWYRQLPEEGLKFMVYLQKENIIDESGMPKERFSAEFPKEGPSILRIQQVVRGDSAAYFCASSLNRDRVSEQYFGPGTRLTVT.

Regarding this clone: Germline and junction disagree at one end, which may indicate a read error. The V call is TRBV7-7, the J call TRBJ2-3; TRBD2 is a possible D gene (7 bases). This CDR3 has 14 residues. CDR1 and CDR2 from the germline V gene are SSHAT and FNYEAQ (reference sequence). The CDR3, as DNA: TGTGCTAGCAGCTTGGGGGGGCTGGATGATACGCAGTATTTT. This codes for CASSLGGLDDTQYF.

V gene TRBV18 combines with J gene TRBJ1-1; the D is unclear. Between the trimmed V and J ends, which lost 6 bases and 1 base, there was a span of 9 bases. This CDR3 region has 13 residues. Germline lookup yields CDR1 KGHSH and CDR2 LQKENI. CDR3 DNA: TGTGCCAGCTCCCCCTTCACGAACACTGAAGCTTTCTTT. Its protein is CASSPFTNTEAFF.

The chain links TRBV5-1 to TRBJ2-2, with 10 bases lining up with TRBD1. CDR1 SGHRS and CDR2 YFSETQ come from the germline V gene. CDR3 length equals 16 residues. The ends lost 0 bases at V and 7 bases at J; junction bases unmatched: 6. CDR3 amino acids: CASSLATGGADGELFF. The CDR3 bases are TGCGCCAGCAGCTTGGCGACAGGGGGCGCGGACGGGGAGCTGTTTTTT.

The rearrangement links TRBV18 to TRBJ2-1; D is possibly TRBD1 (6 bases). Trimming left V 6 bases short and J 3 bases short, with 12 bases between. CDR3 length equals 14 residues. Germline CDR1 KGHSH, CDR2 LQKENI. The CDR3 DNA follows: TGTGCCAGCTCCCAGGGGCGCGACTACAATGAGCAGTTCTTC. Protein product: CASSQGRDYNEQFF.

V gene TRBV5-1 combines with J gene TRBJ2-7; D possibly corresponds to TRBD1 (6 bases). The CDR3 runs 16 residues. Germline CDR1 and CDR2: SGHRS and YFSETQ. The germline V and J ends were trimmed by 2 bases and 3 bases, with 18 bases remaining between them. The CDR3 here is CASSFALGAGFYEQYF. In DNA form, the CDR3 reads TGCGCCAGCAGCTTCGCCTTGGGGGCTGGGTTCTACGAGCAGTACTTC.

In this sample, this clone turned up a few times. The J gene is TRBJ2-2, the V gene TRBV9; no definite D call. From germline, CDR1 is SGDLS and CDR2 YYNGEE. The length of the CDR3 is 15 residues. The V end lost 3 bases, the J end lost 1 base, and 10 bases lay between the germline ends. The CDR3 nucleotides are TGTGCCAGCAGCGCCCAAGGGCTGAACACCGGGGAGCTGTTTTTT. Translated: CASSAQGLNTGELFF. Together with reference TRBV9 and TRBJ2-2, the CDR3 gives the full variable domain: DSGVTQTPKHLITATGQRVTLRCSPRSGDLSVYWYQQSLDQGLQFLIQYYNGEERAKGNILERFSAQQFPDLHSELNLSSLELGDSALYFCASSAQGLNTGELFFGEGSRLTVL.

This CDR3 is CSVYGTANEKLFF. DNA for the CDR3: TGCAGCGTTTACGGGACAGCTAATGAAAAACTGTTTTTT. The chain is built from TRBV29-1 and TRBJ1-4, with 7 nucleotides matching TRBD1. Trimming cost V 5 bases and J 3 bases; bases outside gene matches: 3. This CDR3 contains 13 residues. The germline V gene encodes CDR1 SQVTM and CDR2 ANQGSEA. The whole variable domain, remainder taken from reference TRBV29-1 and TRBJ1-4, is SAVISQKPSRDICQRGTSLTIQCQVDSQVTMMFWYRQQPGQSLTLIATANQGSEATYESGFVIDKFPISRPNLTFSTLTVSNMSPEDSSIYLCSVYGTANEKLFFGSGTQLSVL.

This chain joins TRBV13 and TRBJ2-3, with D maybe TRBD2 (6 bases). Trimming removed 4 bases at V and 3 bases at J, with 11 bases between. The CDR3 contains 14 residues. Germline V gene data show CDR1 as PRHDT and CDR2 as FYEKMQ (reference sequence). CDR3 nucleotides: TGTGCCAGCAGCTCCGGACTAATGACAGATACGCAGTATTTT. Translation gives CASSSGLMTDTQYF.

The CDR3 DNA reads TGTGCCAGCAGTTACGAAGGCACAGATACGCAGTATTTT. Its translation is CASSYEGTDTQYF. The gene calls are TRBV6-5 and TRBJ2-3; D remains ambiguous. Germline CDR1 reads MNHEY; CDR2 reads SVGAGI. The CDR3 contains 13 residues. The ends were cut back, 2 bases at V and 1 base at J, with 4 bases in the middle.

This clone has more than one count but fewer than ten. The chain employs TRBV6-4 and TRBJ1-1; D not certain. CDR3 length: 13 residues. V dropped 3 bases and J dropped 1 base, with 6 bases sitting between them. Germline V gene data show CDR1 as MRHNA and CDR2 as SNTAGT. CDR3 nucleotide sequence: TGTGCCAGCAGTGAAATAGAGAACACTGAAGCTTTCTTT. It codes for CASSEIENTEAFF.

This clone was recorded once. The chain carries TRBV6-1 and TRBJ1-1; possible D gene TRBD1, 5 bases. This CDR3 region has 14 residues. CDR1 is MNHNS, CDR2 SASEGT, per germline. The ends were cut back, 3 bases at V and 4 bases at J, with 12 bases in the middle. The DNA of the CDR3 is TGTGCCAGCAGTGACGGAAGGGGTCTCACTGAAGCTTTCTTT. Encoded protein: CASSDGRGLTEAFF.

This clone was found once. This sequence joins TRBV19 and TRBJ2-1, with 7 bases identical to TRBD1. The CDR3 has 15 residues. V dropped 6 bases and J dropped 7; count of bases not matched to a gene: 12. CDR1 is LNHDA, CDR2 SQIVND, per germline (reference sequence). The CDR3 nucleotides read TGTGCCAGTAGCACCTTTGGGGGACAGAGTAATGAGCAGTTCTTC. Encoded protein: CASSTFGGQSNEQFF.

CDR3 DNA: TGCGCCAGCAGCCGTACCGGGACAGAGTATGGCTACACCTTC. Translation: CASSRTGTEYGYTF. The rearrangement uses TRBV5-1 and TRBJ1-2; TRBD1 agrees at 7 bases. J was trimmed by 5 bases and V by 4 bases; bases with no gene match: 8. The CDR3 length is 14 residues. Germline values: CDR1 SGHRS, CDR2 YFSETQ.

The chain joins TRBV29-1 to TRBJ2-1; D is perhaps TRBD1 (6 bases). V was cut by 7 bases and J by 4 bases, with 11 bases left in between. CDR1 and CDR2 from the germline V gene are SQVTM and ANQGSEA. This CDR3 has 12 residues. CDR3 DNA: TGCAGCGCTAACAGGGTGTACAATGAGCAGTTCTTC. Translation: CSANRVYNEQFF.

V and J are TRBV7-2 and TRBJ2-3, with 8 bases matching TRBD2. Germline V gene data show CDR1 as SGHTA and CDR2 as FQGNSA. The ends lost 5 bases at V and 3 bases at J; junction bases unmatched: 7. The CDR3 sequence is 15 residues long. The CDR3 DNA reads TGTGCCAGCAGCCCTCAGACTAGCGCAACAGATACGCAGTATTTT. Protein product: CASSPQTSATDTQYF.

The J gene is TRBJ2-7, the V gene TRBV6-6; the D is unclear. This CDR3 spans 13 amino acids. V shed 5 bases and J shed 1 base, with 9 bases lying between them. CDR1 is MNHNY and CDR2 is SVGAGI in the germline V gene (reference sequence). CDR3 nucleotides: TGTGCCAGCAGTCCTCCAGAGTCCTACGAGCAGTACTTC. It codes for CASSPPESYEQYF.